These 6 T cell receptor beta chains came from one sample sequenced in a study of CD8 T cells in Susac syndrome. About 0.45 to 1 ug RNA was reverse transcribed with random hexamers. TCRdb re-called the immunoSEQ multiplex PCR reads through MiXCR, storing one row per CDR3 protein. The sample consists of approximately 190,000 distinct CDR3 sequences, more than 85% of them appearing once. Sequenced input: CD8+ T cells from PBMCs. The receptors were sampled from a human donor with Susac syndrome.

The V call is TRBV7-9, the J call TRBJ2-5; 7 bases fit TRBD2. The CDR3 spans 16 residues. CDR1 is SEHNR, CDR2 FQNEAQ, per germline (reference sequence). Trimming took 1 base from V and 0 from J; bases not matched to a gene: 5. The CDR3 nucleotides are TGTGCCAGCAGCTTAGTAGTGCTAGCGGACCAAGAGACCCAGTACTTC. Encoded protein: CASSLVVLADQETQYF.

V gene TRBV5-4 combines with J gene TRBJ2-5, with D possibly matching TRBD2 (6 bases). V lost 0 bases, J lost 0 bases, and 9 bases lay in between. The length of the CDR3 is 15 residues. Germline lookup yields CDR1 SGHNT and CDR2 YYREEE (reference sequence). The CDR3 sequence: CASSLAGEYQETQYF. CDR3 bases: TGTGCCAGCAGCTTGGCGGGGGAGTACCAAGAGACCCAGTACTTC.

The rearrangement joins TRBV6-5 to TRBJ2-7; D may be TRBD1 (6 bases). Germline assignment: CDR1 MNHEY and CDR2 SVGAGI. CDR3 length: 15 residues. Trimming shortened V by 0 bases and J by 1 base, and 10 bases separated the two germline ends. Here the CDR3 reads CASSYSGHVSYEQYF. CDR3 DNA: TGTGCCAGCAGTTACTCGGGACACGTGTCCTACGAGCAGTACTTC.

The CDR3 here is CASSPPTGEAYNEQFF. The CDR3 DNA reads TGTGCCAGCTCACCACCCACGGGAGAGGCTTACAATGAGCAGTTCTTC. V usage is TRBV18 and J usage is TRBJ2-1, with D possibly matching TRBD2 (6 bases). Germline lookup yields CDR1 KGHSH and CDR2 LQKENI. The V end lost 0 bases, the J end lost 4 bases, and 13 bases lay between the germline ends. The CDR3 has 16 residues.

V is TRBV4-1 and J is TRBJ2-4; 9 bases line up with TRBD1. J lost 1 base, V lost 0 bases, and 16 bases had no gene match. The CDR3 is 21 residues long. Germline lookup yields CDR1 MGHRA and CDR2 YSYEKL. CDR3 loop: CASSQDFGTGFIGWAKNIQYF. The DNA for the CDR3 is TGCGCCAGCAGCCAAGATTTTGGGACAGGGTTTATAGGTTGGGCCAAAAACATTCAGTACTTC.

The chain joins TRBV20-1 to TRBJ1-1; perhaps TRBD1 as D (6 bases). The CDR3 length is 15 residues. Deletions cut 0 bases from V and 4 bases from J, with 15 bases between. CDR1 is DFQATT, CDR2 SNEGSKA, per germline (reference sequence). CDR3 in amino acids: CSARDLAGVSTEAFF. The CDR3 region has the DNA TGCAGTGCTAGAGATTTGGCAGGGGTGAGCACTGAAGCTTTCTTT.